These 17 T cell receptor beta chains were sequenced from one sample in a study of blood T cell repertoires in COVID-19. Some clones are missing from TCRdb's copy, which holds only in-frame ones; the method was immunoSEQ multiplex PCR. The repertoire holds 200,000 to 250,000 clones, 85% to 90% seen once, with roughly 3% in the top ten. The sequenced sample consisted of peripheral blood. Receptors originate from a man aged 25-40 years with COVID-19, enrolled during active disease.

V is TRBV13 and J is TRBJ1-2, with D perhaps TRBD1 (6 bases). CDR3 length equals 14 residues. Per the germline V gene, CDR1 is PRHDT and CDR2 is FYEKMQ (reference sequence). V was cut by 3 bases and J by 3 bases, with 11 bases left in between. Written as DNA, the CDR3 is TGTGCCAGCAGCTTCCGGACAGTTGACTATGGCTACACCTTC. Translation: CASSFRTVDYGYTF.

The chain employs TRBV28 and TRBJ2-2, with 12 bases matching TRBD1. The trim removed 5 bases at V and 7 bases at J, leaving 14 bases unmatched. The length of the CDR3 is 18 residues. Germline CDR1 reads MDHEN; CDR2 reads SYDVKM. DNA for the CDR3: TGTGCCAGCAGTCCATATCATGTAGGGACAGGGGGCCACGGGGAGCTGTTTTTT. Its protein product is CASSPYHVGTGGHGELFF. The full variable domain, its missing parts supplied by reference TRBV28 and TRBJ2-2, is DVKVTQSSRYLVKRTGEKVFLECVQDMDHENMFWYRQDPGLGLRLIYFSYDVKMKEKGDIPEGYSVSREKKERFSLILESASTNQTSMYLCASSPYHVGTGGHGELFFGEGSRLTVL.

This clone was seen just once. The V gene is TRBV9, the J gene TRBJ2-7; 7 bases line up with TRBD1. V trimming: 4 bases; J trimming: 2 bases; junction bases outside the gene matches: 6. The germline V gene encodes CDR1 SGDLS and CDR2 YYNGEE. This CDR3 has 14 amino acids. The CDR3, as DNA: TGTGCCAGCAGCCCTCGACAGGGTCCCTACGAGCAGTACTTC. It is translated as CASSPRQGPYEQYF.

DNA for the CDR3: TGCGCCAGCAACCTCTTTCTACCGGGACAGGGATCCTCCTATAATTCACCCCTCCACTTT. Protein product: CASNLFLPGQGSSYNSPLHF. The J gene is TRBJ1-6, the V gene TRBV4-3, with 9 bases lining up with TRBD1. This CDR3 is 20 amino acids long. V trimming: 7 bases; J trimming: 0 bases; junction bases outside the gene matches: 16. Looked up from germline, CDR1 is LGHNA and CDR2 is YSLEER.

The chain links TRBV4-3 to TRBJ2-6; TRBD2 agrees at 11 bases. The CDR3 is made up of 20 amino acids. V lost 1 base to trimming and J lost 0 bases; unmatched junction nucleotides: 8. In germline, CDR1 is LGHNA, CDR2 YSLEER. CDR3 sequence reads: CASSQGAGLAGSSGANVLTF. CDR3 DNA sequence: TGCGCCAGCAGCCAAGGAGCCGGACTAGCGGGTTCCTCTGGGGCCAACGTCCTGACTTTC.

The chain employs TRBV4-1 and TRBJ1-1; D remains unclear. The CDR3 is 13 amino acids. Looked up from germline, CDR1 is MGHRA and CDR2 is YSYEKL. The ends were cut back, 1 base at V and 11 bases at J, with 14 bases in the middle. The CDR3 DNA sequence: TGCGCCAGCAGCCAAGCGGGTCCCCCAAGCGCTTTCTTT. Protein product: CASSQAGPPSAFF.

This chain joins TRBV19 and TRBJ2-1, with 8 positions matching TRBD2. Germline V gene data show CDR1 as LNHDA and CDR2 as SQIVND (reference sequence). The J segment lost 5 bases and the V segment lost 0 bases, leaving 0 bases of the junction unmatched. The length of the CDR3 is 14 residues. CDR3 region: CASSIELADNEQFF. CDR3 bases: TGTGCCAGTAGTATAGAACTAGCGGACAATGAGCAGTTCTTC.

This clone is a singleton in its sample. The chain employs TRBV6-2 or TRBV6-3 and TRBJ2-7; tentatively, D is TRBD2 (5 bases). Germline CDR1 and CDR2: MNHEY and SVGEGT. The CDR3 runs to 14 residues. V lost 4 bases, J lost 7 bases, and 17 bases lay in between. The CDR3 is CASSSGRGYGEQYF. For the CDR3, the DNA is TGTGCCAGCAGTTCAGGTCGGGGATATGGTGAGCAGTACTTC.

The chain links TRBV28 to TRBJ1-4, with D tentatively TRBD1 (5 bases). The V gene's germline CDR1 is MDHEN and CDR2 SYDVKM. This CDR3 has 14 amino acids. Trimming stripped 3 bases from V and 10 bases from J, with 15 bases between. The CDR3 DNA reads as TGTGCCAGCAGTTTTAACTTTGGGGGAGGAAAACTGTTTTTT. Encoded protein: CASSFNFGGGKLFF.

The V gene is TRBV12-3 or TRBV12-4, the J gene TRBJ1-2; 8 bases are a match to TRBD1. V trimming: 6 bases; J trimming: 6 bases; junction bases outside the gene matches: 6. The CDR3 contains 13 residues. DNA of the CDR3: TGTGCCAGCAGGCTGACAGGGGCCGATGGCTACACCTTC. Amino acids: CASRLTGADGYTF.

As to this clone: The junction does not match germline at one end; this may be a read error. This chain links TRBV4-2 with TRBJ2-7, with a tentative D call TRBD1 (5 bases). Germline V lookup: CDR1 LGHNA, CDR2 YNFKEQ. This CDR3 comprises 15 residues. CDR3 amino acids: CASSQEVQATYQQYF. Here the CDR3 DNA reads TGTGCCAGCAGCCAAGAGGTACAGGCTACCTACCAGCAGTACTTC.

This chain connects TRBV9 to TRBJ2-2, with TRBD1 identical over 7 bases. The CDR3 is made up of 15 amino acids. J was trimmed by 2 bases and V by 3 bases; bases with no gene match: 4. Germline V gene sequence: CDR1 SGDLS, CDR2 YYNGEE. Here the CDR3 reads CASSGTGYNTGELFF. The CDR3 DNA is TGTGCCAGCAGCGGGACAGGCTATAACACCGGGGAGCTGTTTTTT.

In regard to this clone: A much larger clone lies one base from this, so it may be a read error. This chain connects TRBV7-9 to TRBJ2-7; 7 nucleotides agree with TRBD1. Germline trimming cut 4 bases from V and 2 bases from J; bases unmatched to any gene: 2. CDR3 length: 13 residues. The germline gives CDR1 SEHNR, CDR2 FQNEAQ (reference sequence). The CDR3 DNA is TGTGCCAGCAGCTACGGACAGGCCTACGAGCAGTACTTC. As protein: CASSYGQAYEQYF.

V gene TRBV10-3 combines with J gene TRBJ1-4, with D possibly matching TRBD1 (6 bases). This CDR3 region has 14 residues. CDR1 ENHRY and CDR2 SYGVKD come from the germline V gene. V was trimmed by 2 bases and J by 5 bases, leaving 9 bases between them. The CDR3 here is CAISERGGNEKLFF. Here the CDR3 DNA reads TGTGCCATCAGTGAGAGGGGGGGAAATGAAAAACTGTTTTTT.

The CDR3 region is CASSLGQGSYGYTF. The CDR3 DNA sequence: TGTGCCAGCAGCCTGGGACAGGGAAGCTATGGCTACACCTTC. The V call is TRBV7-2, the J call TRBJ1-2; TRBD1 matches at 9 bases. The V segment lost 5 bases and the J segment 4 bases; nucleotides outside the gene matches: 5. Germline V gives CDR1 SGHTA, CDR2 FQGNSA. This CDR3 comprises 14 residues.

The chain joins TRBV5-1 to TRBJ2-2; maybe TRBD2 (5 bases). This CDR3 comprises 15 residues. The V gene lost 3 bases and the J gene lost 1 base, with 10 bases spanning the gap. CDR1 is SGHRS, CDR2 YFSETQ, per germline. The CDR3 loop reads CASSSLAVNTGELFF. Written as DNA, the CDR3 is TGCGCCAGCAGCTCGCTAGCTGTGAACACCGGGGAGCTGTTTTTT.

The chain recombines TRBV7-3 with TRBJ2-7; TRBD2 might be the D (6 bases). The CDR3 length is 14 residues. V shed 1 base and J shed 2 bases, with 9 bases lying between them. Germline V gene data show CDR1 as SGHTA and CDR2 as FQGTGA. CDR3 in amino acids: CASSLMGGTYEQYF. CDR3 nucleotide sequence: TGTGCCAGCAGCTTAATGGGCGGGACCTACGAGCAGTACTTC.